This T cell receptor beta chain is from a study of cytomegalovirus exposure and HLA in healthy donors. Notes on the study in general: The study reported that TCR beta sequences accurately predicted HLA-A and HLA-B alleles in most subjects. For TCR beta chains, V- and J-gene trimming was later linked to a missense DCLRE1C variant.

This clone was recorded a few times. Its antigen is not identified. Primers: 60 Vbeta forward and 13 Jbeta reverse. The method was immunoSEQ multiplex PCR; TCRdb's version includes in-frame clones alone and lacks a portion of them. The table shows about 170,000 clones, with approximately 84% occurring only once. V was pared by 5 bases and J by 1 base, with 19 bases between. Per germline, CDR1 SGHRS and CDR2 YFSETQ. The CDR3 spans 18 residues. This TCR came from a man younger than 35 in good health and CMV-seropositive. The V and J genes are TRBV5-1 and TRBJ2-6; D may be TRBD2 (6 bases). Sequencing was performed on PBMCs. CDR3 in DNA: TGCGCCAGCAGGGGGACGGGGGAAAGGTTATCTGGGGCCAACGTCCTGACTTTC. Residues: CASRGTGERLSGANVLTF.